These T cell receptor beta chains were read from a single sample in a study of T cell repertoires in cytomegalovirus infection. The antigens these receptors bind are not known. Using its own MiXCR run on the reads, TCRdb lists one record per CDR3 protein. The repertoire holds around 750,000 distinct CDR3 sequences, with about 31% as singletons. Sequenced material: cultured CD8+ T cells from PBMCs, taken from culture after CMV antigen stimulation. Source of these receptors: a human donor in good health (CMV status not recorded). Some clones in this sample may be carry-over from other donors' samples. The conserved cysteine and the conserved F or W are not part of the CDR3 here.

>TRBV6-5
ASSGQGVNSPLH
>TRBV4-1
ASSHPGAYEQY
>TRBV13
ASSVGPLAGFGYT
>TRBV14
ASSRLGQPQH
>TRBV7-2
ASSLVLGNPNYGYT
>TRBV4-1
ASSPLTRDTEAF
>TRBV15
ATSRDFDGLEAF
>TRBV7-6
ASSLLDRARETQY
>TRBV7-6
ASSQEGAYTEAF
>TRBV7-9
ASSLAYETGFGYT
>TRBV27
ASSFQQGAREQF
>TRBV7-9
ASSLGAGNGEQY
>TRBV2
AISSGGAVETQY
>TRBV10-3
AVRDTHTEYEQY
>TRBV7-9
ASSLLASGGSAETQY
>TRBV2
AKGGPGWETQY
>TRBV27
ASSLWVPSGANVLT